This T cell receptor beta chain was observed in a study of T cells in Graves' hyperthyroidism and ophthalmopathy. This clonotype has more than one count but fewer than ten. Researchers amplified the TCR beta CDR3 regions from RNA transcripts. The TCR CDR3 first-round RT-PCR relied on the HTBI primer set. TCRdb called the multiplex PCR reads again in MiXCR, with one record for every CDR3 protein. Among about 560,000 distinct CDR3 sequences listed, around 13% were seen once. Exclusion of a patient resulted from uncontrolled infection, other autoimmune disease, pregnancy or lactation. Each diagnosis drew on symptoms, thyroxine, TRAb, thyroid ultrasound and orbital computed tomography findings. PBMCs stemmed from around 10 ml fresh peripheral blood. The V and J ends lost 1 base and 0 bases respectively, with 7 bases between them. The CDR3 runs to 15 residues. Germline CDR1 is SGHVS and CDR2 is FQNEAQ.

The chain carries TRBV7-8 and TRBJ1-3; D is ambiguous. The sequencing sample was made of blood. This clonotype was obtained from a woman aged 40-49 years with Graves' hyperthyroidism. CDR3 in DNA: TGTGCCAGCAGCTTAGAAGTAAGCTCTGGAAACACCATATATTTT. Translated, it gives CASSLEVSSGNTIYF. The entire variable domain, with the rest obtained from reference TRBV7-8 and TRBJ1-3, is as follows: GAGVSQSPRYKVAKRGQDVALRCDPISGHVSLFWYQQALGQGPEFLTYFQNEAQLDKSGLPSDRFFAERPEGSVSTLKIQRTQQEDSAVYLCASSLEVSSGNTIYFGEGSWLTVV.